This T cell receptor (beta chain) was sequenced in a study of response to subunit inactivated influenza vaccine. A single record per CDR3 protein comes from TCRdb applying MiXCR to the RT-PCR reads. The table shows approximately 490,000 distinct CDR3 sequences, with around 7.9% occurring only once. Study results and caveats: Each seasonal flu vaccination may recruit only limited new T cells, authors suggested.

This clonotype occurred a few times. What it recognizes is unknown. The material sequenced was PBMCs from blood, taken roughly 24 months after vaccination. This clonotype was sampled from a man aged 50-75 years who received an inactivated influenza vaccine.

CDR3 nucleotide sequence: TGCAGCCCGCGTGACGCCGCAATCTACGAGCAGTACTTC. This encodes CSPRDAAIYEQYF. The chain recombines TRBV29-1 with TRBJ2-7; the D is unclear. CDR1 and CDR2 from the germline V gene are SQVTM and ANQGSEA. The CDR3 covers 13 residues. Deletions cut 8 bases from V and 3 bases from J, with 17 bases between.